This T cell receptor beta chain was identified in a study of blood T cell repertoires in COVID-19. Sequencing was performed with immunoSEQ multiplex PCR; in TCRdb, only in-frame clones are kept and a portion is missing. Of 330,000 or so clones in the sample, around 90% are singletons; the top ten hold around 18%. The CDR3 extends over 16 amino acids. Germline CDR1 is LNHNV and CDR2 is YYDKDF (reference sequence). Trimming at V came to 1 base and at J to 12 bases, leaving 13 bases not matched to a gene. Input material: PBMCs or T cells enriched from blood (not recorded which). The rearrangement uses TRBV15 and TRBJ2-1, with 9 positions matching TRBD2. This clonotype was obtained from a young woman who had recovered from COVID-19. The CDR3 region has the DNA TGTGCCACCAGCAGAGGAGGACTAGCGAATCGGTGGGGGCAGTTCTTC. It codes for CATSRGGLANRWGQFF.